This is a list of T cell receptor beta chains from one sample in a study of T cell responses to AZD1222 COVID-19 vaccine. Assay used: immunoSEQ multiplex PCR; TCRdb lists only in-frame clones, some missing. In the table there are tens of thousands of clones, approximately 80% of which are singletons. The source material was peripheral blood, sampled on day 0 of AZD1222 vaccination. The receptors here all came from an adult in good health. CDR3s leave out the opening cysteine and the closing phenylalanine or tryptophan. The order of the fields is J gene, CDR3 length, V gene, CDR3 protein.

j_gene: TRBJ1-2; len: 17; v_gene: TRBV7-8; CDR3aa: ASSLEIKGTGASDDGYT
j_gene: TRBJ1-5; len: 12; v_gene: TRBV30; CDR3aa: AWRAPLSNQPQH
j_gene: TRBJ2-7; len: 13; v_gene: TRBV28; CDR3aa: ASSTLYRDANEQY
j_gene: TRBJ2-7; len: 13; v_gene: TRBV5-1; CDR3aa: ASSPGTGVVNEQY
j_gene: TRBJ2-4; len: 13; v_gene: TRBV11-3; CDR3aa: ASSLDSQAKNIQY
j_gene: TRBJ1-2; len: 13; v_gene: TRBV24-1; CDR3aa: ATSDPGQGLNGYT
j_gene: TRBJ1-2; len: 14; v_gene: TRBV5-6; CDR3aa: ASSRDRGASNYGYT
j_gene: TRBJ2-7; len: 11; v_gene: TRBV6-5; CDR3aa: ASSYQAAYEQY
j_gene: TRBJ1-4; len: 14; v_gene: TRBV11-3; CDR3aa: ASSLIKGSTNEKLF
j_gene: TRBJ1-6; len: 12; v_gene: TRBV16; CDR3aa: ASSRRDENSPLH
j_gene: TRBJ1-3; len: 13; v_gene: TRBV9; CDR3aa: ASSPTGTGGNTIY
j_gene: TRBJ1-5; len: 13; v_gene: TRBV6-5; CDR3aa: ASRGTVYSNQPQH
j_gene: TRBJ2-7; len: 14; v_gene: TRBV18; CDR3aa: ASSPLGQGRFYEQY
j_gene: TRBJ1-2; len: 11; v_gene: TRBV6-5; CDR3aa: ASSFGIEYGYT
j_gene: TRBJ1-5; len: 13; v_gene: TRBV4-1; CDR3aa: ASSQGTGASWPQH
j_gene: TRBJ1-2; len: 13; v_gene: TRBV28; CDR3aa: ASSPGGYPNYGYT
j_gene: TRBJ1-2; len: 15; v_gene: TRBV5-6; CDR3aa: ASSLDRGRLIAYGYT
j_gene: TRBJ1-1; len: 11; v_gene: TRBV7-9; CDR3aa: ASSSDRTLEAF
j_gene: TRBJ1-2; len: 9; v_gene: TRBV20-1; CDR3aa: SAGQMVGYT
j_gene: TRBJ1-2; len: 13; v_gene: TRBV19; CDR3aa: ASSIGGDSFYGYT
j_gene: TRBJ2-1; len: 10; v_gene: TRBV5-1; CDR3aa: ASSPRGGRQF
j_gene: TRBJ2-3; len: 15; v_gene: TRBV14; CDR3aa: ASSQGMDRVLADTQY
j_gene: TRBJ1-2; len: 13; v_gene: TRBV4-1; CDR3aa: ASSQDSGTHYGYT
j_gene: TRBJ1-4; len: 14; v_gene: TRBV6-6; CDR3aa: ASSYSKSRVNEKLF
j_gene: TRBJ2-7; len: 11; v_gene: TRBV5-1; CDR3aa: ASCEVGTHEQY
j_gene: TRBJ1-4; len: 15; v_gene: TRBV4-2; CDR3aa: ASSQELGGRSNEKLF
j_gene: TRBJ1-6; len: 12; v_gene: TRBV2; CDR3aa: ASSELSSVAPLH
j_gene: TRBJ1-5; len: 12; v_gene: TRBV6-1; CDR3aa: ASSEIPINQPQH
j_gene: TRBJ1-5; len: 13; v_gene: TRBV7-9; CDR3aa: ASSPGQGNNQPQH
j_gene: TRBJ2-7; len: 13; v_gene: TRBV7-2; CDR3aa: ASSSGTVRSYEQY
j_gene: TRBJ2-3; len: 14; v_gene: TRBV10-3; CDR3aa: AISEVAGGPTDTQY
j_gene: TRBJ1-3; len: 11; v_gene: TRBV5-1; CDR3aa: ASSLGGGNTIY
j_gene: TRBJ2-7; len: 14; v_gene: TRBV6-2/TRBV6-3; CDR3aa: ASSYSASGVSYEQY
j_gene: TRBJ1-3; len: 12; v_gene: TRBV7-9; CDR3aa: ASTGTNSGNTIY
j_gene: TRBJ2-2; len: 12; v_gene: TRBV11-3; CDR3aa: ASSREVNTGELF
j_gene: TRBJ1-2; len: 12; v_gene: TRBV7-9; CDR3aa: ASSSRYTNYGYT
j_gene: TRBJ2-4; len: 16; v_gene: TRBV21-1; CDR3aa: ASSKEEAVHHPCNIQY
j_gene: TRBJ2-7; len: 13; v_gene: TRBV10-1; CDR3aa: ASSGGNAPGAEQY
j_gene: TRBJ2-4; len: 13; v_gene: TRBV6-5; CDR3aa: ASTQSPGGRGIQY
j_gene: TRBJ1-3; len: 10; v_gene: TRBV7-8; CDR3aa: ASSLGGDTIY
j_gene: TRBJ2-7; len: 16; v_gene: TRBV28; CDR3aa: ASSHPLWTTRNAYEQY
j_gene: TRBJ2-3; len: 13; v_gene: TRBV6-5; CDR3aa: ATREGLARLDTQY
j_gene: TRBJ2-3; len: 14; v_gene: TRBV7-9; CDR3aa: ASSLAGRPRGDTQY
j_gene: TRBJ2-5; len: 15; v_gene: TRBV28; CDR3aa: ASSLRPARGGQETQY
j_gene: TRBJ1-1; len: 13; v_gene: TRBV21-1; CDR3aa: ASSKEGGGNTEAF
j_gene: TRBJ1-2; len: 12; v_gene: TRBV28; CDR3aa: ASSYEGRNYGYT
j_gene: TRBJ1-2; len: 16; v_gene: TRBV5-6; CDR3aa: ASSLGQDSLISSYGYT
j_gene: TRBJ2-2; len: 13; v_gene: TRBV7-9; CDR3aa: ASSLDRVVTGELF